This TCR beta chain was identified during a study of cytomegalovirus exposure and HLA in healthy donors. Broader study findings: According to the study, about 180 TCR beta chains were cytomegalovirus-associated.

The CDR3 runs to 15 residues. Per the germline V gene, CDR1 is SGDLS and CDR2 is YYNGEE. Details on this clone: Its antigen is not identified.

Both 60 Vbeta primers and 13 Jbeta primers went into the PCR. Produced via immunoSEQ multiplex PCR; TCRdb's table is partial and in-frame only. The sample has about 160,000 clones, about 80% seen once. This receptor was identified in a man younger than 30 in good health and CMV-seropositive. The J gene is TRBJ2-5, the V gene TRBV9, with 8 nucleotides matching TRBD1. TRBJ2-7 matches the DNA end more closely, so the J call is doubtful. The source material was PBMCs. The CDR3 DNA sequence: TGTGCCAGCAGCCTACGACAGGGGACGGTCTACGAGCAGTACTTC. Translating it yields CASSLRQGTVYEQYF.